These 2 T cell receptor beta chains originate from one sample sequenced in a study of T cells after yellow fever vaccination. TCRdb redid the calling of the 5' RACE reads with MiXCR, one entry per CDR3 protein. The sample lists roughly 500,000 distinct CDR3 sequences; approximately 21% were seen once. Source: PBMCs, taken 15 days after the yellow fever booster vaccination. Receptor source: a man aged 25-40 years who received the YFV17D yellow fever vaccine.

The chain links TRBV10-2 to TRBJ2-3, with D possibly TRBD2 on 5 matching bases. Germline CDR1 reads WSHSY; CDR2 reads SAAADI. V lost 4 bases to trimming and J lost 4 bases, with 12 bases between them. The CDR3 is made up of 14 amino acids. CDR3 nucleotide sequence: TGCGCCAGCAGTGGAGTCCCTAGCCCAGATACGCAGTATTTT. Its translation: CASSGVPSPDTQYF.

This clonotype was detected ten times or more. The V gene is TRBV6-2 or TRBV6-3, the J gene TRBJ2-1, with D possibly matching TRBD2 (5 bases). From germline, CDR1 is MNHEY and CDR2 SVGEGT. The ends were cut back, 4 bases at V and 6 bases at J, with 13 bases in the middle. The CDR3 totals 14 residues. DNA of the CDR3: TGTGCCAGCAGTTCTCTAGCCCACATCAATGAGCAGTTCTTC. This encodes CASSSLAHINEQFF.